This is a list of T cell receptor beta chains from one sample in a study of blood T cells in healthy people across ages. Each CDR3 protein gets one entry after TCRdb re-called the 5' RACE reads with MiXCR. The table has over 700,000 distinct CDR3 sequences, about 55% seen once. The sample comprised blood. The source is a man older than 75 in good health. Both conserved end residues are part of each CDR3. A D gene is named only where the DNA matches it firmly. The size field is filled for only some rows; it gives once, few, many or a size class.

V gene: TRBV3-1
clone size: few
J gene: TRBJ2-7
D gene: TRBD2
CDR3 protein: CASSPRLAGRGEQYF
CDR3 DNA: TGTGCCAGCAGCCCACGACTAGCGGGCCGGGGCGAGCAGTACTTC

V gene: TRBV12-3/TRBV12-4
clone size: few
J gene: TRBJ1-1
D gene: -
CDR3 protein: CASSSEGMNTEAFF
CDR3 DNA: TGTGCCAGCAGTTCGGAGGGTATGAACACTGAAGCTTTCTTT

V gene: TRBV6-5
clone size: -
J gene: TRBJ2-7
D gene: TRBD2
CDR3 protein: CASSYSSGRAYEQYF
CDR3 DNA: TGTGCCAGCAGTTACTCGAGCGGGAGGGCCTACGAGCAGTACTTC

V gene: TRBV28
clone size: -
J gene: TRBJ2-1
D gene: TRBD2
CDR3 protein: CASRQASGSGGYNEQFF
CDR3 DNA: TGTGCCAGCCGACAGGCTAGCGGGAGTGGGGGATACAATGAGCAGTTCTTC

V gene: TRBV30
clone size: -
J gene: TRBJ2-7
D gene: -
CDR3 protein: CAWKFGAYEQYF
CDR3 DNA: TGTGCCTGGAAGTTCGGTGCCTACGAGCAGTACTTC

V gene: TRBV7-2
clone size: few
J gene: TRBJ2-1
D gene: -
CDR3 protein: CASSLRGRASYNEQFF
CDR3 DNA: TGTGCCAGCAGCTTACGGGGGAGAGCGTCCTACAATGAGCAGTTCTTC

V gene: TRBV5-1
clone size: -
J gene: TRBJ2-1
D gene: TRBD2
CDR3 protein: CASSLPGLAGGPSYNEQFF
CDR3 DNA: TGCGCCAGCAGCTTACCGGGACTAGCGGGAGGGCCGTCATACAATGAGCAGTTCTTC

V gene: TRBV20-1
clone size: once
J gene: TRBJ2-7
D gene: TRBD1
CDR3 protein: CSAEAHSGGMREQYF
CDR3 DNA: TGCAGTGCTGAGGCCCACTCAGGGGGTATGAGGGAGCAGTACTTC

V gene: TRBV2
clone size: -
J gene: TRBJ2-1
D gene: -
CDR3 protein: CASSDVRKADNEQFF
CDR3 DNA: TGTGCCAGCAGTGATGTTAGAAAGGCGGACAATGAGCAGTTCTTC

V gene: TRBV7-9
clone size: few
J gene: TRBJ2-1
D gene: TRBD2
CDR3 protein: CASSSGTSIHNEQFF
CDR3 DNA: TGTGCCAGCAGCTCCGGGACTAGCATCCACAATGAGCAGTTCTTC

V gene: TRBV6-6
clone size: -
J gene: TRBJ2-1
D gene: TRBD2
CDR3 protein: CASSHSGSVNEQFF
CDR3 DNA: TGTGCCAGCAGTCATAGCGGGAGTGTCAATGAGCAGTTCTTC

V gene: TRBV6-6
clone size: few
J gene: TRBJ2-7
D gene: -
CDR3 protein: CASRVSGAHEQYF
CDR3 DNA: TGTGCCAGCAGGGTTTCTGGGGCCCACGAGCAGTACTTC

V gene: TRBV28
clone size: -
J gene: TRBJ2-3
D gene: TRBD1
CDR3 protein: CAGSASGTGRPDTQYF
CDR3 DNA: TGTGCCGGCAGTGCCTCCGGGACAGGGAGACCAGATACGCAGTATTTT

V gene: TRBV5-1
clone size: once
J gene: TRBJ2-4
D gene: TRBD2
CDR3 protein: CASSLVGGRAGTKNIQYF
CDR3 DNA: TGCGCCAGCAGCTTGGTAGGCGGGAGGGCCGGGACCAAAAACATTCAGTACTTC

V gene: TRBV20-1
clone size: -
J gene: TRBJ1-1
D gene: -
CDR3 protein: CSARAPSGSPEAFF
CDR3 DNA: TGCAGTGCTAGAGCTCCATCAGGGTCCCCTGAAGCTTTCTTT

V gene: TRBV7-2
clone size: -
J gene: TRBJ2-3
D gene: -
CDR3 protein: CASSPRTGDTQYF
CDR3 DNA: TGTGCCAGCAGCCCACGGACTGGAGATACGCAGTATTTT

V gene: TRBV3-1
clone size: -
J gene: TRBJ1-2
D gene: TRBD1
CDR3 protein: CASSQDRRRGRVVSYGYTF
CDR3 DNA: TGTGCCAGCAGCCAAGACCGGAGAAGGGGGCGGGTGGTCTCCTATGGCTACACCTTC

V gene: TRBV2
clone size: -
J gene: TRBJ1-2
D gene: -
CDR3 protein: CASSPVNGRGAYGYTF
CDR3 DNA: TGTGCCAGCAGCCCCGTTAATGGGAGGGGAGCCTATGGCTACACCTTC

V gene: TRBV28
clone size: once
J gene: TRBJ1-2
D gene: -
CDR3 protein: CATQDRGYTF
CDR3 DNA: TGTGCCACCCAGGATCGTGGCTACACCTTC

V gene: TRBV18
clone size: -
J gene: TRBJ1-4
D gene: -
CDR3 protein: CASSSGLRMEKLFF
CDR3 DNA: TGTGCCAGCTCGTCAGGGCTCCGGATGGAAAAACTGTTTTTT

V gene: TRBV20-1
clone size: -
J gene: TRBJ2-7
D gene: -
CDR3 protein: CSARESRRGATYEQYF
CDR3 DNA: TGCAGTGCTAGAGAGTCGCGTCGGGGGGCGACCTACGAGCAGTACTTC

V gene: TRBV7-2
clone size: -
J gene: TRBJ1-5
D gene: TRBD1
CDR3 protein: CASSPGTGIQPQHF
CDR3 DNA: TGTGCCAGCAGCCCCGGGACAGGGATTCAGCCCCAGCATTTT

V gene: TRBV29-1
clone size: few
J gene: TRBJ2-7
D gene: TRBD2
CDR3 protein: CSAWVGTSGVYEQYF
CDR3 DNA: TGCAGCGCCTGGGTCGGGACTAGCGGGGTCTACGAGCAGTACTTC

V gene: TRBV20-1
clone size: -
J gene: TRBJ2-6
D gene: -
CDR3 protein: CSASTGHVSGANVLTF
CDR3 DNA: TGCAGTGCTAGTACGGGACATGTCTCTGGGGCCAACGTCCTGACTTTC

V gene: TRBV7-9
clone size: -
J gene: TRBJ2-6
D gene: -
CDR3 protein: CASSPQALLGANVLTF
CDR3 DNA: TGTGCCAGCAGCCCTCAGGCCCTCCTGGGGGCCAACGTCCTGACTTTC

V gene: TRBV5-1
clone size: few
J gene: TRBJ1-1
D gene: TRBD1
CDR3 protein: CASSGGQGRNTEAFF
CDR3 DNA: TGCGCCAGCAGCGGGGGACAGGGGAGGAACACTGAAGCTTTCTTT

V gene: TRBV2
clone size: once
J gene: TRBJ2-3
D gene: TRBD2
CDR3 protein: CASTSGLTDTQYF
CDR3 DNA: TGTGCCAGCACTAGCGGTCTCACAGATACGCAGTATTTT

V gene: TRBV30
clone size: -
J gene: TRBJ1-1
D gene: -
CDR3 protein: CAWRGEREAFF
CDR3 DNA: TGTGCCTGGAGGGGCGAAAGGGAAGCTTTCTTT

V gene: TRBV5-1
clone size: -
J gene: TRBJ2-7
D gene: TRBD2
CDR3 protein: CASSPAGGASYEQYF
CDR3 DNA: TGCGCCAGCAGTCCGGCGGGGGGAGCTTCCTACGAGCAGTACTTC

V gene: TRBV2
clone size: -
J gene: TRBJ1-1
D gene: -
CDR3 protein: CASSGKGRRNTEAFF
CDR3 DNA: TGTGCCAGCAGTGGCAAGGGGCGGCGGAACACTGAAGCTTTCTTT

V gene: TRBV5-1
clone size: once
J gene: TRBJ2-1
D gene: -
CDR3 protein: CASRLVGSRGNEQFF
CDR3 DNA: TGCGCCAGCAGATTGGTGGGATCTAGGGGCAATGAGCAGTTCTTC

V gene: TRBV6-1
clone size: -
J gene: TRBJ1-5
D gene: TRBD1
CDR3 protein: CASSGGTGLGNHPQHF
CDR3 DNA: TGTGCCAGCAGCGGTGGGACAGGGTTAGGCAATCATCCCCAGCATTTT